The present entry profiles one T cell receptor (beta chain) with its context. What it recognizes is unknown. The entry originates in a study of shared clonotypes between healthy human individuals. The data were produced by immunoSEQ multiplex PCR, yet TCRdb's version contains in-frame clones alone and is incomplete. The sample has approximately 640,000 clones; about 92% are singletons. General study points: Larger estimated richness was generally seen in naive subsets than in memory subsets. A reduction in generation probabilities was seen for non-shared clonotypes relative to those shared by all four donors. Rarefaction analysis demonstrated incomplete sorted-subset sequencing notwithstanding large depth.

Deletions cut 2 bases from V and 4 bases from J, with 9 bases between. Looked up from germline, CDR1 is MNHEY and CDR2 is SVGAGI. This CDR3 has 13 residues. This clonotype originated in a man aged 18 to 30 in good health. Some clones in this sample may be carry-over from other donors' samples. J is TRBJ2-7 and V is TRBV6-5; D is unclear. The sequenced sample was memory CD8+ T cells from PBMCs. The sample's subset: CD45RO+ cells pooled with CCR7-negative TemRA cells. The DNA of the CDR3 is TGTGCCAGCAGTTACGGCCGCCTTTACGAGCAGTACTTC. Translated, it gives CASSYGRLYEQYF.